These T cell receptor beta chains were read from a single sample in a study of T cell clonotyping in hematopoietic cell transplantation. Sequencing used immunoSEQ multiplex PCR; TCRdb keeps in-frame clones, though not all of them. The sample holds tens of thousands of clones, less than 95% seen once. Sample: peripheral blood mononuclear cells. These receptors were taken from a woman aged 50 to 60 in good health. Some clones in this sample may be carry-over from other donors' samples. Both conserved end residues are part of each CDR3. The order of the fields is clone size, J gene, D gene, V gene, CDR3 DNA, CDR3 protein. A D gene is named only where the DNA matches it firmly. Not all rows give a size; the values are once, few, many and, for expanded clones, a class.

>NA|TRBJ2-7|TRBD1|TRBV7-6
TGTGCCAGCAGCTTAGATGGGGACAGGGTCGACGAGCAGTACTTC
CASSLDGDRVDEQYF
>NA|TRBJ1-2|TRBD1|TRBV7-6
TGTGCCAGCAGTCCGGGGACAGGGCCTCTGAAGCGATATGGCTACACCTTC
CASSPGTGPLKRYGYTF
>NA|TRBJ1-4|NA|TRBV6-5
TGTGCCAGCAGGCGGGCCGGGGATGAAAAACTGTTTTTT
CASRRAGDEKLFF
>NA|TRBJ2-3|NA|TRBV11-2
TGTGCCAGCAGCTTGACAGGGACTAGCACAGATACGCAGTATTTT
CASSLTGTSTDTQYF
>NA|TRBJ1-4|NA|TRBV4-3
TGCGCCAGCAGCCAGGGTTGGGGATCTAATGAAAAACTGTTTTTT
CASSQGWGSNEKLFF
>once|TRBJ2-2|NA|TRBV10-2
TGCGCCAGCAGTGAGAGGGGGGGCGCGAACACCGGGGAGCTGTTTTTT
CASSERGGANTGELFF
>NA|TRBJ1-1|NA|TRBV6-6
TGTGCCAGCAGTTATACGGACTTCCCGAACACTGAAGCTTTCTTT
CASSYTDFPNTEAFF
>NA|TRBJ2-7|NA|TRBV28
TGTGCCAGCAGCAGACCCGACTACGAGCAGTACTTC
CASSRPDYEQYF
>NA|TRBJ1-2|NA|TRBV19
TGTGCCAGTAGTATAGTCGAAGGATCCTATGGCTACACCTTC
CASSIVEGSYGYTF
>NA|TRBJ1-2|NA|TRBV4-3
TGCGCCAGCAGCCAAGACCGACGCTATGGCTACACCTTC
CASSQDRRYGYTF
>NA|TRBJ2-3|NA|TRBV7-2
TGTGCCAGCCGCCCCCGGGCCGCCACCCACACAGATACGCAGTATTTT
CASRPRAATHTDTQYF
>few|TRBJ1-2|NA|TRBV6-5
TGTGCCAGCGGGGGGGAAGACTATGGCTACACCTTC
CASGGEDYGYTF
>NA|TRBJ1-1|NA|TRBV4-1
TGCGCCAGCGGCTGGGGGGAGAGACCTGAAGCTTTCTTT
CASGWGERPEAFF
>NA|TRBJ1-1|NA|TRBV5-1
TGCGCCAGCAGCGTGATTCAGGGGACTGGTGAAGCTTTCTTT
CASSVIQGTGEAFF
>NA|TRBJ2-1|TRBD2|TRBV29-1
TGCAGCGTTGAACTAGCGGGAGAATACAATGAGCAGTTCTTC
CSVELAGEYNEQFF